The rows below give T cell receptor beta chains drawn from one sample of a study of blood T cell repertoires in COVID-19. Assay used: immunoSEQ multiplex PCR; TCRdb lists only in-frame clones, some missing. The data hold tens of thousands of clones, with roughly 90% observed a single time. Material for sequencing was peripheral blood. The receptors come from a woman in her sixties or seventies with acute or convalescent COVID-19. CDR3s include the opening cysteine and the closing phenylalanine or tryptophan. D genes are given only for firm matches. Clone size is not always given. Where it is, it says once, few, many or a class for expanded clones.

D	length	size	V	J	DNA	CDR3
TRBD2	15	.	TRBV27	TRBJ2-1	TGTGCCAGCAGTGGAACTAGCGGGGCCTACAATGAGCAGTTCTTC	CASSGTSGAYNEQFF
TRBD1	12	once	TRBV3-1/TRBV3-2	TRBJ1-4	TGTGCCAGCAGCCAAGACAGGGGGAGACTGTTTTTT	CASSQDRGRLFF
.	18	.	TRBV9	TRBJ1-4	TGTGCCAGCAGCGTAGCTGGAGGCGGCCGAGCAACTAATGAAAAACTGTTTTTT	CASSVAGGGRATNEKLFF
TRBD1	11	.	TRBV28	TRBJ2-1	TGTGCCAGCAGCCCGGGACAGAGACAGTTCTTC	CASSPGQRQFF
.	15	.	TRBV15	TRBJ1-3	TGTGCCACCAGCAGAGTGGAGGGTCCTGGAAACACCATATATTTT	CATSRVEGPGNTIYF
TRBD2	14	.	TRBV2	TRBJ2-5	TGTGCCAGCAGTGGTTGGACTAGTCGGGAGACCCAGTACTTC	CASSGWTSRETQYF
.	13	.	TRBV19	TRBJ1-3	TGTGCCAGTAGTATCGGCCCAGCGAACACCATATATTTT	CASSIGPANTIYF
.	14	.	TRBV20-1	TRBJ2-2	TGCAGTGCTAGTCCGGGTCCGATAGCCGGGGAGCTGTTTTTT	CSASPGPIAGELFF
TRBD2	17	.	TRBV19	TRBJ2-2	TGTGCCACTAAACGGGGTAGCGGGGGAGCGAACACCGGGGAGCTGTTTTTT	CATKRGSGGANTGELFF
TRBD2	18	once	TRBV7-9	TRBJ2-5	TGTGCCAGCAGCTTACTTCCGGGCGGGAGGACCCCCCAGGAGACCCAGTACTTC	CASSLLPGGRTPQETQYF
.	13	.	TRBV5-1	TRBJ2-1	TGCGCCAGCAGCGTAGGAGGTTACAATGAGCAGTTCTTC	CASSVGGYNEQFF
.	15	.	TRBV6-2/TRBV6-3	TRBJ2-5	TGTGCCAGCAGTTCGTCGCGGGCCTCCCCAGAGACCCAGTACTTC	CASSSSRASPETQYF
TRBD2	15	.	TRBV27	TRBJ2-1	TGTGCCAGCAGTTTATGGGCTAGCGGTTACAATGAGCAGTTCTTC	CASSLWASGYNEQFF
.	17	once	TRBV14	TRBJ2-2	TGTGCCAGCAGCCAAGACCCGTCCCGGGGGATTACCGGGGAGCTGTTTTTT	CASSQDPSRGITGELFF
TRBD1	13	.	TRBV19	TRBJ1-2	TGTGCCAGTAGAGACAGGGCTGCTTTTGGCTACACCTTC	CASRDRAAFGYTF
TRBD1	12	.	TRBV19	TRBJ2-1	TGTGCCAGTTCAAACAGGGGACATGAGCAGTTCTTC	CASSNRGHEQFF
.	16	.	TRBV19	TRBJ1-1	TGTGCCAGTAGTATGGGAGGGACAATTATGAACACTGAAGCTTTCTTT	CASSMGGTIMNTEAFF
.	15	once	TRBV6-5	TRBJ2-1	TGTGCCAGCAGCCTCCTTAGCGACCCGGGGTATGAGCAGTTCTTC	CASSLLSDPGYEQFF
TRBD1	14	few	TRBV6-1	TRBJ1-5	TGTGCCAGCAGTGACGTGATACAGGGGTCGCCCCAGCATTTT	CASSDVIQGSPQHF
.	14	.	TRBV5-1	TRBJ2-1	TGCGCCAGCAGCCGACGGACAGAGAACAATGAGCAGTTCTTC	CASSRRTENNEQFF
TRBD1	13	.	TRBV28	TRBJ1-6	TGTGCCACTAGGGACAGGGTGAATTCACCCCTCCACTTT	CATRDRVNSPLHF
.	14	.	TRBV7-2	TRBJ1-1	TGTGCCAGCAGCTTGGTAGGGGCCAACACTGAAGCTTTCTTT	CASSLVGANTEAFF
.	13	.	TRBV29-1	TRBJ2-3	TGCAGCGTTGCCGTCAGGGTGACAGATACGCAGTATTTT	CSVAVRVTDTQYF
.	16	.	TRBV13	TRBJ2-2	TGTGCCAGCAGCTTAGGGGCCGGGGTGAGCACCGGGGAGCTGTTTTTT	CASSLGAGVSTGELFF
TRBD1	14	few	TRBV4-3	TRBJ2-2	TGCGCCAGCAGCCACGGCACAGGGGCCGGGGAGCTGTTTTTT	CASSHGTGAGELFF
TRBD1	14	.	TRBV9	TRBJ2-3	TGTGCCAGCAGCTCTGGACAGGGCACAGATACGCAGTATTTT	CASSSGQGTDTQYF
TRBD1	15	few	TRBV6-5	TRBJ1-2	TGTGCCAGCCCTCTGTCGGGACAGGCAAACTATGGCTACACCTTC	CASPLSGQANYGYTF
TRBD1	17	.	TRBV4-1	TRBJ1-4	TGCGCCAGCAGCCAAGATAGGGGGCTGGTATCTAATGAAAAACTGTTTTTT	CASSQDRGLVSNEKLFF
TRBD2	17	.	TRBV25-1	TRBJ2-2	TGTGCCAGCAGTGAATTGGGGACGGGAGGGCGGTCCGGGGAGCTGTTTTTT	CASSELGTGGRSGELFF
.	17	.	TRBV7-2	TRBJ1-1	TGTGCCAGCAGCACCTCAGGCCCTCCCCTGGAGAACACTGAAGCTTTCTTT	CASSTSGPPLENTEAFF
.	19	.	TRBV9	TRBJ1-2	TGTGCCAGCAGCGTAGTCTCAACCTTAGAGGAACGGCGCAACTATGGCTACACCTTC	CASSVVSTLEERRNYGYTF
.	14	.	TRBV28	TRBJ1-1	TGTGCCAGCAGTTTTGGTCAGGGACTAAGGGGAGCTTTCTTT	CASSFGQGLRGAFF
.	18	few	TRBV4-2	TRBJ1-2	TGTGCCAGCAGCCAAGGGGGTCTCAGTCCAGGGGAGTTTTCTGGCTACACCTTC	CASSQGGLSPGEFSGYTF
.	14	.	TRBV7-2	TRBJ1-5	TGTGCCAGCAGCTTACAGGGGACGGTTCAGCCCCAGCATTTT	CASSLQGTVQPQHF
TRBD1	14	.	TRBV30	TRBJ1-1	TGTGCCTTCTACAGGGGGCGAGTGGGTACTGAAGCTTTCTTT	CAFYRGRVGTEAFF
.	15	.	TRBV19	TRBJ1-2	TGTGCCAGTAGTATCCAGGTCCTTTCCACTTATGGCTACACCTTC	CASSIQVLSTYGYTF
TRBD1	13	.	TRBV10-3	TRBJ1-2	TGTGCCATCAACCCGGGACAGGACTATGGCTACACCTTC	CAINPGQDYGYTF
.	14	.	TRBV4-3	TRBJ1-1	TGCGCCAGCAGCCCGACGATTCCAGGGCTCGTTATTTTCTTT	CASSPTIPGLVIFF
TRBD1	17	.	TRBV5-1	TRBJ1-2	TGCGCCAGCAGCCTTGGAGGGCAGGGGGCGTATGACTATGGCTACACCTTC	CASSLGGQGAYDYGYTF
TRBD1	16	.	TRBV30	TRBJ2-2	TGTGCCTGGAAAAAAGGGCGGACAGGGATCACCGGGGAGCTGTTTTTT	CAWKKGRTGITGELFF